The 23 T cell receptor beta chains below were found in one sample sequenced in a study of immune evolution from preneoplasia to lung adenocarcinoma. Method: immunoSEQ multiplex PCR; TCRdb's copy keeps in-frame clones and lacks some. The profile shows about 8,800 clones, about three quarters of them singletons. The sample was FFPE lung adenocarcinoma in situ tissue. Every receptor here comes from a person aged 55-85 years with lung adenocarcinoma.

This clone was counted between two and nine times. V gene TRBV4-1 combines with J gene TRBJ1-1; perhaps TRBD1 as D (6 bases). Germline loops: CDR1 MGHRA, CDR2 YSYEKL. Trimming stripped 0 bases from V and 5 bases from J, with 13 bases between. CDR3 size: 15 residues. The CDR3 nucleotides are TGCGCCAGCAGCCAAGAGGGGACACAAGCGACTGAAGCTTTCTTT. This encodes CASSQEGTQATEAFF.

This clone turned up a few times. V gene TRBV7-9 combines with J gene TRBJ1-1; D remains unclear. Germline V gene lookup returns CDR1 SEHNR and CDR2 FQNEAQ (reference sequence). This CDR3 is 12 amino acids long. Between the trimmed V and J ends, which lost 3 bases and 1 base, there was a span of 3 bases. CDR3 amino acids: CASSFENTEAFF. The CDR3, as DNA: TGTGCCAGCAGCTTTGAGAACACTGAAGCTTTCTTT. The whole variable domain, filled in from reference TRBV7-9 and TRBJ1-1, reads DTGVSQNPRHKITKRGQNVTFRCDPISEHNRLYWYRQTLGQGPEFLTYFQNEAQLEKSRLLSDRFSAERPKGSFSTLEIQRTEQGDSAMYLCASSFENTEAFFGQGTRLTVV.

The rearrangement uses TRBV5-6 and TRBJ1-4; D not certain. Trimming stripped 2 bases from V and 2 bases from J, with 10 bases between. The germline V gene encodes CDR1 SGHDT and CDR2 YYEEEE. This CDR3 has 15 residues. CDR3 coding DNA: TGTGCCAGCAGCTTCCAGGTGGCGACTAATGAAAAACTGTTTTTT. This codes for CASSFQVATNEKLFF. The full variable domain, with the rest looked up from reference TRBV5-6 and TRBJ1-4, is DAGVTQSPTHLIKTRGQQVTLRCSPKSGHDTVSWYQQALGQGPQFIFQYYEEEERQRGNFPDRFSGHQFPNYSSELNVNALLLGDSALYLCASSFQVATNEKLFFGSGTQLSVL.

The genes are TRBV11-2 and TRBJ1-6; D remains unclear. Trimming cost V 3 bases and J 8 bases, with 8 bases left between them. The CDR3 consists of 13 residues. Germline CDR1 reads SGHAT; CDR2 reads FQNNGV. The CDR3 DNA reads TGTGCCAGCAGCTTGCTCCGAGATTCACCCCTCCACTTT. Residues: CASSLLRDSPLHF. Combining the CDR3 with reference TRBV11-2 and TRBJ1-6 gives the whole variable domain EAGVAQSPRYKIIEKRQSVAFWCNPISGHATLYWYQQILGQGPKLLIQFQNNGVVDDSQLPKDRFSAERLKGVDSTLKIQPAKLEDSAVYLCASSLLRDSPLHFGNGTRLTVT.

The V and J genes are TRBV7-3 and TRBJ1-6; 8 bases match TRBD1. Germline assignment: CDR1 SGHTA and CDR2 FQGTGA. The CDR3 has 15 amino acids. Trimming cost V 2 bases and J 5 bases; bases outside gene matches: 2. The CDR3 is CASSLGTGNNSPLHF. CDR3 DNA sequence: TGTGCCAGCAGCTTAGGGACAGGCAATAATTCACCCCTCCACTTT.

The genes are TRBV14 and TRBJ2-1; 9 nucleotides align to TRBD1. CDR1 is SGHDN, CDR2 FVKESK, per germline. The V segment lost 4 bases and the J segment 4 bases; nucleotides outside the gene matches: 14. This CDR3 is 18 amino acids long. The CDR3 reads CASSPGQGWSVRYNEQFF. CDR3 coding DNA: TGTGCCAGCAGCCCGGGACAGGGTTGGTCCGTGCGGTACAATGAGCAGTTCTTC. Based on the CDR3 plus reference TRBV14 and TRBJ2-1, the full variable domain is EAGVTQFPSHSVIEKGQTVTLRCDPISGHDNLYWYRRVMGKEIKFLLHFVKESKQDESGMPNNRFLAERTGGTYSTLKVQPAELEDSGVYFCASSPGQGWSVRYNEQFFGPGTRLTVL.

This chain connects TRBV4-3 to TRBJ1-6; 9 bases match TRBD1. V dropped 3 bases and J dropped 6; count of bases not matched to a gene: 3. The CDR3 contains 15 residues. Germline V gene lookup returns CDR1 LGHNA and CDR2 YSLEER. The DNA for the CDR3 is TGCGCCAGCAGCCACCAGACAGGGGGTAATTCACCCCTCCACTTT. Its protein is CASSHQTGGNSPLHF.

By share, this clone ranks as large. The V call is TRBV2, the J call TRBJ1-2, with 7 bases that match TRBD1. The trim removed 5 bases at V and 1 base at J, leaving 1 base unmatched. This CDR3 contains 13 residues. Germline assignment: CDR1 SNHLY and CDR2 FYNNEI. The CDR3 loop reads CASSRDSNYGYTF. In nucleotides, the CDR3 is TGTGCCAGCAGTCGGGACAGTAACTATGGCTACACCTTC.

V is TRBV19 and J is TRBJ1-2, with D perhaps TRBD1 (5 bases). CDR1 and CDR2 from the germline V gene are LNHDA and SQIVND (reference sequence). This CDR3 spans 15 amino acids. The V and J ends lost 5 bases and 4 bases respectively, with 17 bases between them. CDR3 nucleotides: TGTGCCAGTAGTCCGCGGGGACTAAAGGGCTATGGCTACACCTTC. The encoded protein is CASSPRGLKGYGYTF.

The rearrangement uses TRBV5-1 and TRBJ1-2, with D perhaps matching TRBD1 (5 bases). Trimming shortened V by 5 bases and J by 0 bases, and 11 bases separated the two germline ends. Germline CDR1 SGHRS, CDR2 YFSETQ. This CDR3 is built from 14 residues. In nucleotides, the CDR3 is TGCGCCAGCAGGGAACGACAGACTAACTATGGCTACACCTTC. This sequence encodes CASRERQTNYGYTF.

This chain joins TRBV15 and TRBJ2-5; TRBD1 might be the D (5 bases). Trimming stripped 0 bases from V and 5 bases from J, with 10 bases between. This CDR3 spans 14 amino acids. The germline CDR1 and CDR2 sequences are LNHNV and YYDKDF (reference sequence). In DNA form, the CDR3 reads TGTGCCACCAGCAGAGATGGGGCAGCTGAGACCCAGTACTTC. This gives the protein CATSRDGAAETQYF.

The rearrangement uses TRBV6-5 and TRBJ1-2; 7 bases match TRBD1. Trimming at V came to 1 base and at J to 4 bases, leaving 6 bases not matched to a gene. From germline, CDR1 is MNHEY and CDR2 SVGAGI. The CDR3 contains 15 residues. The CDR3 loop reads CASSYYSGGPYGYTF. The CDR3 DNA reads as TGTGCCAGCAGTTACTACTCAGGGGGGCCCTATGGCTACACCTTC.

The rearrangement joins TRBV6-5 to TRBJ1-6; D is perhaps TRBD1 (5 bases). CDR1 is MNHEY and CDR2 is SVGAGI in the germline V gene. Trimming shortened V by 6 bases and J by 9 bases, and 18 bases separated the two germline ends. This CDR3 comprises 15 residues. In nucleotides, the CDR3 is TGTGCCAGCAGGCCAGGGTGGGGTATGGGTTCACCCCTCCACTTT. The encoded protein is CASRPGWGMGSPLHF.

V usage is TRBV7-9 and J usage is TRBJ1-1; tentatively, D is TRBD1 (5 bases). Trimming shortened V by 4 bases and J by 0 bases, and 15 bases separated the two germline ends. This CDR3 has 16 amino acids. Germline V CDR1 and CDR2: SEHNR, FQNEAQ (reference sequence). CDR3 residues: CASSSRGGAMNTEAFF. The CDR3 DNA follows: TGTGCCAGCAGCTCCCGTGGAGGGGCTATGAACACTGAAGCTTTCTTT.

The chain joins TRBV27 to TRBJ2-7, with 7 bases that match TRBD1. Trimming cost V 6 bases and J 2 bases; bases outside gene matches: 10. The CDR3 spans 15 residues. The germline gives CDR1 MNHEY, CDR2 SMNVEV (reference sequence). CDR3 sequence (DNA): TGTGCCAGCAGACTAGGGGGACAGCCGACCTACGAGCAGTACTTC. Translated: CASRLGGQPTYEQYF.

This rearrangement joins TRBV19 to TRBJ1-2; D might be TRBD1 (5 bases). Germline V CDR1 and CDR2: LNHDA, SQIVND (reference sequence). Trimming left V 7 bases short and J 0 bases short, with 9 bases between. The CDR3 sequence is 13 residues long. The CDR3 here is CASNLGPNYGYTF. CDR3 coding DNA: TGTGCCAGTAACCTGGGACCTAACTATGGCTACACCTTC.

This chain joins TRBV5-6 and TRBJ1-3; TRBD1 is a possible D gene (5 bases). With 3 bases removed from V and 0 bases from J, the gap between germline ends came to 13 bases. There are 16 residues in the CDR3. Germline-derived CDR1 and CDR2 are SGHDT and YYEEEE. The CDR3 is CASSWGKESSGNTIYF. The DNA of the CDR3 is TGTGCCAGCAGCTGGGGGAAAGAGAGCTCTGGAAACACCATATATTTT.

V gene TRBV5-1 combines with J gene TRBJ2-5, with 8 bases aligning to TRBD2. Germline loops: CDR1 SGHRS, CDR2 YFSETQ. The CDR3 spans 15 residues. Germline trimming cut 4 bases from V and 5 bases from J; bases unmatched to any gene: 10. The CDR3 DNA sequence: TGCGCCAGCAGCACCGGGACTAGAGTTGGGGAGACCCAGTACTTC. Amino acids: CASSTGTRVGETQYF.

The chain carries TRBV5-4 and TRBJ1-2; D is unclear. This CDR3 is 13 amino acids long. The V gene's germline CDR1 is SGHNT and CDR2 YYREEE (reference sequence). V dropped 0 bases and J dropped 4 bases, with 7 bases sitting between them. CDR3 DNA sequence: TGTGCCAGCAGCTTGGGAGGAACCTATGGCTACACCTTC. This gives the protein CASSLGGTYGYTF. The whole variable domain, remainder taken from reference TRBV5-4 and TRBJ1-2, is ETGVTQSPTHLIKTRGQQVTLRCSSQSGHNTVSWYQQALGQGPQFIFQYYREEENGRGNFPPRFSGLQFPNYSSELNVNALELDDSALYLCASSLGGTYGYTFGSGTRLTVV.

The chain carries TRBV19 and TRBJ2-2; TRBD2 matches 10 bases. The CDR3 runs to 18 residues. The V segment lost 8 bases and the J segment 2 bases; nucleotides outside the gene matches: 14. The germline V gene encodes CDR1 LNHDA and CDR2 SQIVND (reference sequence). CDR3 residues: CASRLRASGGANTGELFF. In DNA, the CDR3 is TGTGCCAGTCGTCTTCGGGCTAGCGGGGGTGCTAACACCGGGGAGCTGTTTTTT.

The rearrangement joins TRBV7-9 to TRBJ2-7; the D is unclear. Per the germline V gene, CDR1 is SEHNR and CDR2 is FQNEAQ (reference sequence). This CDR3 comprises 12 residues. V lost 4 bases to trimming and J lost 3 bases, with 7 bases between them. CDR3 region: CASSSPNYEQYF. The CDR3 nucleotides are TGTGCCAGCAGCTCTCCTAACTACGAGCAGTACTTC.

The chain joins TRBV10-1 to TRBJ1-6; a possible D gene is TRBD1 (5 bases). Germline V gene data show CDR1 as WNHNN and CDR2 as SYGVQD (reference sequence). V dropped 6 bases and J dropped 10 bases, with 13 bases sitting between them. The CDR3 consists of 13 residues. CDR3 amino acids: CASREGIGSPLHF. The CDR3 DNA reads TGCGCCAGCAGGGAGGGGATTGGATCACCCCTCCACTTT.

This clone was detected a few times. The CDR3 DNA reads TGTGCCAGTAGTCCCTCATCGAACGCAGATACGCAGTATTTT. Its translation is CASSPSSNADTQYF. The rearrangement uses TRBV19 and TRBJ2-3, with no clear D. CDR3 length: 14 residues. The V and J ends lost 5 bases and 4 bases respectively, with 13 bases between them. The germline gives CDR1 LNHDA, CDR2 SQIVND (reference sequence).